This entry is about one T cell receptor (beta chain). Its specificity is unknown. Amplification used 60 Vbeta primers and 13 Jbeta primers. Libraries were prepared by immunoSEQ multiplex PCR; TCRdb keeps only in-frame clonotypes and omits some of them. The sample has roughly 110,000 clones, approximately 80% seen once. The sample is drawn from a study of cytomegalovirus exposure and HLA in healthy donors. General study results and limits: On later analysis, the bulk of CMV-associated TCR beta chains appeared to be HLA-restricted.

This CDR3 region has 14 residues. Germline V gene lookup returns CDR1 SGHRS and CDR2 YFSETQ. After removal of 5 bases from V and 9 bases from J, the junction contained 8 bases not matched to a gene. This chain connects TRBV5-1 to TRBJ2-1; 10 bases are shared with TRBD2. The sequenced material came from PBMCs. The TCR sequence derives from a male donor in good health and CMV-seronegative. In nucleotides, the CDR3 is TGCGCCAGCAGGGCTAGCGGGAGTAATGGTGAGCAGTTCTTC. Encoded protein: CASRASGSNGEQFF. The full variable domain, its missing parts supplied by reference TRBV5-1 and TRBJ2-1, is KAGVTQTPRYLIKTRGQQVTLSCSPISGHRSVSWYQQTPGQGLQFLFEYFSETQRNKGNFPGRFSGRQFSNSRSEMNVSTLELGDSALYLCASRASGSNGEQFFGPGTRLTVL.